Presented here are 15 T cell receptor beta chains from one specimen sequenced in a study of PD-1 blockade in classical Hodgkin lymphoma. As to time point: newly diagnosed, previously untreated cHL patient sample. The study isolated CD8+ T cells from thawed PBMCs by magnetic negative selection. Produced via immunoSEQ multiplex PCR; TCRdb's table is partial and in-frame only. Of about 3,200 clones listed, less than 75% are singletons. Sequenced sample: CD8+ T cells from blood. These receptors were taken from a human donor with classical Hodgkin lymphoma.

The V call is TRBV11-2, the J call TRBJ2-7; TRBD1 aligns across 8 bases. This CDR3 is 14 amino acids long. Per germline, CDR1 SGHAT and CDR2 FQNNGV. Trimming cost V 5 bases and J 3 bases; bases outside gene matches: 6. The CDR3, as DNA: TGTGCCAGCAGCCCCTGGACAGGGTTCTACGAGCAGTACTTC. Translation gives CASSPWTGFYEQYF.

The CDR3 loop is CASSVWQMNTEAFF. As DNA, the CDR3 is TGTGCCAGCAGTGTCTGGCAGATGAACACTGAAGCTTTCTTT. The chain carries TRBV6-1 and TRBJ1-1; D is unresolved. Germline values: CDR1 MNHNS, CDR2 SASEGT. The germline V and J ends were trimmed by 4 bases and 0 bases, with 9 bases remaining between them. The CDR3 length is 14 residues.

The chain is built from TRBV25-1 and TRBJ1-1; TRBD1 agrees at 7 bases. The germline gives CDR1 MGHDK, CDR2 SYGVNS. This CDR3 region has 15 residues. V gave up 2 bases and J gave up 2 bases; unmatched junction bases: 5. CDR3 residues: CASSEQIGGNTEAFF. The CDR3 nucleotides read TGTGCCAGCAGTGAACAGATAGGGGGCAACACTGAAGCTTTCTTT.

This sequence joins TRBV6-1 and TRBJ2-7; TRBD1 aligns across 8 bases. Germline lookup yields CDR1 MNHNS and CDR2 SASEGT. The CDR3 runs 14 residues. With 0 bases clipped from V and 2 bases from J, the junction kept 0 bases outside the gene matches. This chain's CDR3 is CASSEADRAYEQYF. DNA for the CDR3: TGTGCCAGCAGTGAAGCGGACAGGGCCTACGAGCAGTACTTC.

This chain joins TRBV5-4 and TRBJ2-1; 11 bases map to TRBD2. Trimming removed 4 bases from V and 5 bases from J; junction bases left unmatched: 5. The CDR3 extends over 15 amino acids. CDR1 and CDR2 from the germline V gene are SGHNT and YYREEE (reference sequence). The DNA for the CDR3 is TGTGCCAGCAGCCAACTAGCGGGAGAACACAATGAGCAGTTCTTC. Translated: CASSQLAGEHNEQFF.

This chain links TRBV28 with TRBJ2-3; D not resolved. V was clipped by 1 base and J by 0 bases, with 5 bases between them. Germline V gene data show CDR1 as MDHEN and CDR2 as SYDVKM. The CDR3 is made up of 14 amino acids. The CDR3: CASSLLASTDTQYF. The CDR3 DNA follows: TGTGCCAGCAGTTTATTGGCTAGCACAGATACGCAGTATTTT.

The chain combines TRBV6-4 with TRBJ2-5; D unclear. The CDR3 loop spans 16 amino acids. Trimming removed 7 bases from V and 2 bases from J, with 20 bases in between. CDR1 and CDR2 from the germline V gene are MRHNA and SNTAGT. CDR3 bases: TGTGCCAGCATCCCTAGTGGAGCCGGGTGGCAAGAGACCCAGTACTTC. This gives the protein CASIPSGAGWQETQYF.

The chain uses TRBV29-1 and TRBJ1-2, with D tentatively TRBD1 (5 bases). With 3 bases removed from V and 7 bases from J, the gap between germline ends came to 15 bases. The CDR3 totals 13 residues. CDR1 is SQVTM, CDR2 ANQGSEA, per germline. CDR3 region: CSVEPPGYCGYTF. The CDR3 DNA reads as TGCAGCGTTGAGCCGCCAGGGTACTGTGGCTACACCTTC.

This chain joins TRBV6-1 and TRBJ2-5, with 8 bases fitting TRBD2. The J call may be mistaken, given a closer DNA end match to TRBJ2-7. The CDR3 contains 16 residues. Germline CDR1 is MNHNS and CDR2 is SASEGT. Here the CDR3 DNA reads TGTGCCAGCAGTGAAAGTTCGGGAGGGGCTAGCTACGAGCAGTACTTC. Protein sequence: CASSESSGGASYEQYF.

Here the CDR3 DNA reads TGTGCCAGCAGCCCCGAATCGACAGGACTTAATGAAAAACTGTTTTTT. This sequence encodes CASSPESTGLNEKLFF. V gene TRBV27 combines with J gene TRBJ1-4; weak D call: TRBD1 (6 bases). The CDR3 extends over 16 amino acids. Per germline, CDR1 MNHEY and CDR2 SMNVEV (reference sequence). Trimming took off 6 bases at V and 4 bases at J, with 18 bases between the two ends.

This clone has a single count. The V gene is TRBV7-9, the J gene TRBJ2-5, with 9 bases lining up with TRBD2. The V segment lost 6 bases and the J segment 5 bases; nucleotides outside the gene matches: 10. Germline-derived CDR1 and CDR2 are SEHNR and FQNEAQ (reference sequence). This CDR3 region has 15 residues. As DNA, the CDR3 is TGTGCCAGCAGGCGGGGGGGCTGGCTGGACGAGACCCAGTACTTC. Amino acid sequence: CASRRGGWLDETQYF.

V and J are TRBV7-9 and TRBJ1-2; weak D call: TRBD1 (5 bases). The germline V and J ends were trimmed by 2 bases and 8 bases, with 18 bases remaining between them. CDR1 is SEHNR and CDR2 is FQNEAQ in the germline V gene (reference sequence). The CDR3 contains 15 residues. CDR3: CASSLLRSLGEGYTF. CDR3 bases: TGTGCCAGCAGCTTATTAAGGAGTTTGGGGGAGGGCTACACCTTC.

This chain uses TRBV5-1 with TRBJ1-1; D perhaps matches TRBD1 (6 bases). Germline values: CDR1 SGHRS, CDR2 YFSETQ. The CDR3 length is 16 residues. The V end lost 0 bases, the J end lost 6 bases, and 18 bases lay between the germline ends. CDR3 protein: CASSLGPGARGSEAFF. CDR3 nucleotide sequence: TGCGCCAGCAGCTTGGGGCCAGGGGCACGAGGGTCTGAAGCTTTCTTT. The full variable domain, in which reference TRBV5-1 and TRBJ1-1 provide the parts outside the CDR3, is KAGVTQTPRYLIKTRGQQVTLSCSPISGHRSVSWYQQTPGQGLQFLFEYFSETQRNKGNFPGRFSGRQFSNSRSEMNVSTLELGDSALYLCASSLGPGARGSEAFFGQGTRLTVV.

V usage is TRBV13 and J usage is TRBJ1-1; possible D gene TRBD1, 5 bases. This CDR3 is built from 14 residues. With 0 bases removed from V and 5 bases from J, the gap between germline ends came to 10 bases. Germline V CDR1 and CDR2: PRHDT, FYEKMQ (reference sequence). Here the CDR3 DNA reads TGTGCCAGCAGCTTAGGCCACGGGGCAACTGAAGCTTTCTTT. Translated, it gives CASSLGHGATEAFF.

The V gene is TRBV28, the J gene TRBJ2-7; TRBD2 might be the D (6 bases). V was cut by 7 bases and J by 0 bases, with 16 bases left in between. CDR3 length: 15 residues. CDR1 and CDR2 from the germline V gene are MDHEN and SYDVKM. In DNA form, the CDR3 reads TGTGCCAGCACCACGAGGGGAGGCTACTCCTACGAGCAGTACTTC. This sequence encodes CASTTRGGYSYEQYF.